This T cell receptor (beta chain) emerged from a study of shared clonotypes between healthy human individuals. Whole-study results and caveats: Despite large depth, sorted-subset datasets appeared incompletely sequenced.

Each subset's genomic DNA was shared equally among a number of immunoSEQ plates. Generated by immunoSEQ multiplex PCR, the TCRdb table keeps only in-frame clones and is missing some. There are millions of clones in the sample; over 85% occur only once, and roughly 0.14% lies in the top ten. The CD4+ fraction was divided into a CD45RA+ naive subset and a CD45RA-negative memory subset. With regard to this clone: Its antigen remains unidentified.

With 8 bases removed from V and 3 bases from J, the gap between germline ends came to 11 bases. Germline loops: CDR1 MNHEY, CDR2 SVGAGI. The CDR3 contains 14 residues. The receptor's source is a man younger than 35 in good health. This chain uses TRBV6-5 with TRBJ1-6; tentative D call: TRBD1 (5 bases). Sequencing used naive CD4+ T cells sorted from blood. Subset indicated: CD45RA+ positively selected. The CDR3: CASSRQYYNSPLHF. In DNA, the CDR3 is TGTGCCAGCTCCAGACAGTACTATAATTCACCCCTCCACTTT.